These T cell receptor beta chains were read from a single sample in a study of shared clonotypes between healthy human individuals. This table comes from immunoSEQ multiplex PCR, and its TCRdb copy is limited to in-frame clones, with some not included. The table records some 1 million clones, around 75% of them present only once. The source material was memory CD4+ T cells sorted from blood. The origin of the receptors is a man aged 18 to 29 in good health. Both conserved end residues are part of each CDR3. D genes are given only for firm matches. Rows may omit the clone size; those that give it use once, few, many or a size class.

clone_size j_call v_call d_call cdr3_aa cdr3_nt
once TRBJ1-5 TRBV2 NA CASSVRARLDQPQHF TGTGCCAGCAGCGTAAGGGCCAGGCTCGATCAGCCCCAGCATTTT
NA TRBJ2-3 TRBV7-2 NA CASSLNRDTQYF TGTGCCAGCAGCTTAAATCGAGATACGCAGTATTTT
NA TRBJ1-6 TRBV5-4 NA CASSSMTAGVDSPLHF TGTGCCAGCAGCTCAATGACGGCTGGGGTTGATTCACCCCTCCACTTT
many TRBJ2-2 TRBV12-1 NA CASSFTPHGSRANTGELFF TGTGCCAGCAGCTTCACACCGCACGGTAGCCGCGCGAACACCGGGGAGCTGTTTTTT
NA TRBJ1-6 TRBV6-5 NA CASSYSKSSYNSPLHF TGTGCCAGCAGTTACTCGAAGAGCTCCTATAATTCACCCCTCCACTTT
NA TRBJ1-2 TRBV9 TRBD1 CASSPKGQETNYGYTF TGTGCCAGCAGCCCGAAGGGACAGGAGACTAACTATGGCTACACCTTC
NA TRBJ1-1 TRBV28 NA CASSLLQGGTEAFF TGTGCCAGCAGTTTGCTACAGGGTGGCACTGAAGCTTTCTTT
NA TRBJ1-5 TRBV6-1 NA CASSGGQGNQPQHF TGTGCCAGCAGTGGTGGACAAGGCAATCAGCCCCAGCATTTT
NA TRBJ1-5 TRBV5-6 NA CASSLGQFSNQPQHF TGTGCCAGCAGCCTAGGACAGTTTAGCAATCAGCCCCAGCATTTT
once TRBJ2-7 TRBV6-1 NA CASSEWGYEQYF TGTGCCAGCAGTGAATGGGGCTACGAGCAGTACTTC
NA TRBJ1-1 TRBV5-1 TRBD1 CASSHTGADTEAFF TGCGCCAGCAGCCACACAGGGGCGGACACTGAAGCTTTCTTT
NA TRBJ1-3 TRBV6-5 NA CASTRGSIGNTIYF TGTGCCAGCACCCGAGGGTCGATAGGAAACACCATATATTTT
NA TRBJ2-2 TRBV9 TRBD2 CASSETSGRAPGELFF TGTGCCAGCAGCGAGACTAGCGGGAGGGCCCCCGGGGAGCTGTTTTTT
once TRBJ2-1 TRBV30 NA CAWSVGGMYNEQFF TGTGCCTGGAGTGTAGGCGGGATGTATAATGAGCAGTTCTTC
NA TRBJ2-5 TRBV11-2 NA CASSLNSATQYF TGTGCCAGCAGCTTAAACAGTGCGACCCAGTACTTC
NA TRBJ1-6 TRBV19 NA CASRRQASSPLHF TGTGCCAGTAGACGACAGGCCAGTTCACCCCTCCACTTT
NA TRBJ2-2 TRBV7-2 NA CASSTVANTGELFF TGTGCCAGCAGCACCGTAGCGAACACCGGGGAGCTGTTTTTT
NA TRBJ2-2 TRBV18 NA CASSPKEPGPTNTGELFF TGTGCCAGCTCACCAAAGGAACCGGGGCCTACGAACACCGGGGAGCTGTTTTTT
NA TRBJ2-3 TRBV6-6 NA CASSYSPWTDTQYF TGTGCCAGCAGTTACTCTCCTTGGACAGATACGCAGTATTTT
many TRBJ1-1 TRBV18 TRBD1 CASSLRQGNTEAFF TGTGCCAGCTCACTCCGACAGGGGAACACTGAAGCTTTCTTT
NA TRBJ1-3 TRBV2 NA CASSASGAGNTIYF TGTGCCAGCAGTGCCTCAGGGGCTGGAAACACCATATATTTT
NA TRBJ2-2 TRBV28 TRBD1 CASSFPPGTGRTGELFF TGTGCCAGCAGTTTTCCTCCAGGGACAGGACGGACCGGGGAGCTGTTTTTT
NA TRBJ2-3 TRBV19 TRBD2 CASRTGGSPDTQYF TGTGCCAGTAGAACGGGCGGGAGCCCAGATACGCAGTATTTT
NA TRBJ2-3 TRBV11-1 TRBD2 CASSRLAGNTDTQYF TGTGCCAGCAGCCGACTAGCGGGGAACACAGATACGCAGTATTTT
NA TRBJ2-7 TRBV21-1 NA CASSTCSYEQYF TGTGCCAGCAGCACCTGCTCCTACGAGCAGTACTTC